This T cell receptor beta chain came from a study of shared clonotypes between healthy human individuals. General observations from the study: Non-shared clonotypes were found to have lower generation probabilities than the clonotypes that were shared by all four of the sorted-subset donors.

Selected positively for CCR7 and CD45RO-negative, naive CD8 cells excluded terminally differentiated effector memory CD45RA+ cells. Donors, healthy HIV-negative adults, lacked recent acute infections or vaccinations. The donors were all Caucasian adults (living in Nashville, Tennessee). Data came from immunoSEQ multiplex PCR; TCRdb stores just in-frame clones and leaves some out. The sample includes about 2 million clones, approximately 94% seen only once; the top ten take less than 1.5%. Notes on this clone: The antigen is undetermined.

V shed 4 bases and J 0 bases; nucleotides not matched to a gene: 6. CDR3 length equals 16 residues. The germline gives CDR1 MDHEN, CDR2 SYDVKM. The source is a man in his late teens or twenties in good health. This rearrangement joins TRBV28 to TRBJ2-1, with 7 bases fitting TRBD2. Sequencing input: naive CD8+ T cells sorted from blood. CDR3 nucleotides: TGTGCCAGCAGTTCCCTACTAGCGAGCTCCTACAATGAGCAGTTCTTC. Translation gives CASSSLLASSYNEQFF.